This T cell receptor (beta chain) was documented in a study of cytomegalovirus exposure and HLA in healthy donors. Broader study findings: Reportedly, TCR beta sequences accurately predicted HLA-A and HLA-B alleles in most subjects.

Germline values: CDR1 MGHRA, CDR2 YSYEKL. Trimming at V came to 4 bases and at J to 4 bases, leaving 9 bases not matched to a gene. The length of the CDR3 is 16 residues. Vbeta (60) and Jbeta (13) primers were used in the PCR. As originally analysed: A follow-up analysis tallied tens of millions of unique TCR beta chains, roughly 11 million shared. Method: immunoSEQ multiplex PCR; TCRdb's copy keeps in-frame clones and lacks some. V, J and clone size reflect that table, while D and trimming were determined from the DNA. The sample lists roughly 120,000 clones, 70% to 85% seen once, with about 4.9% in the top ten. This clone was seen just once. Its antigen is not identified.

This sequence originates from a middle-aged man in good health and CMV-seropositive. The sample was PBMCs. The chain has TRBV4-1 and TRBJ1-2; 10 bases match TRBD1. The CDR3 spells CASSRNTDRGAYGYTF. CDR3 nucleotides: TGCGCCAGCAGCCGAAACACGGACAGGGGGGCCTATGGCTACACCTTC.